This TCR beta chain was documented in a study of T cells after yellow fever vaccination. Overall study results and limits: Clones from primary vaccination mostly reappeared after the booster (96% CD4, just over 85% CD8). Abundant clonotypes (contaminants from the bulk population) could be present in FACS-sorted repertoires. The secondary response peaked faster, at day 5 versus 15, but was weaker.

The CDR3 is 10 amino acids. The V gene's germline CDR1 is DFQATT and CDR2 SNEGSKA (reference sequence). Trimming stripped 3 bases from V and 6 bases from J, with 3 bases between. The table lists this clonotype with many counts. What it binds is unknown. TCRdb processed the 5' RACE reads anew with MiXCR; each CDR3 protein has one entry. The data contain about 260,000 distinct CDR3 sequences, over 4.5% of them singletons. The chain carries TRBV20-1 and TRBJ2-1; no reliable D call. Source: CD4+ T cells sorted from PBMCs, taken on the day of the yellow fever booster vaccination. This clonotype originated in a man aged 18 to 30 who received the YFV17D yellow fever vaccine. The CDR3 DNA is TGCAGTGCTAGTATCAATGAGCAGTTCTTC. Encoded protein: CSASINEQFF.